The 22 T cell receptor beta chains below were found in one sample sequenced in a study of tissue T cells after allogeneic stem cell transplantation. Profiled with immunoSEQ multiplex PCR; TCRdb holds only in-frame clones, not every one. Here the sample spans around 6,100 clones, around two fifths being singletons. Described time point: mouse harvest day 7 after allogeneic transplant. Tail vein injection delivered 10^7 T-cell-depleted bone marrow cells and 10^6 splenic CD5+ T cells. Material for sequencing was skin. The receptor source for this set is a female BALB/c mouse given C57BL/6 T cells with graft-versus-host disease after an allogeneic hematopoietic cell transplant.

This clone has more than one count but fewer than ten. Gene names follow the mouse nomenclature. Sequencing ends 1 residue short of the CDR3 end; the germline J gene provides the rest. The rearrangement uses TRBV14 and TRBJ2-4; perhaps TRBD1 as D (6 bases). Per germline, CDR1 SGHDT and CDR2 FRDEAV. Trimming stripped 5 bases from V and 0 bases from J, with 13 bases between. The CDR3 has 15 residues. The CDR3 reads CASRFRGGSQNTLYF. CDR3 bases read: TGTGCCAGCAGATTCCGAGGGGGTAGTCAAAACACCTTGTAC. The full variable domain, rest sourced from reference TRBV14 and TRBJ2-4, is EAGVTQSPRYAVLQEGQAVSFWCDPISGHDTLYWYQQPRDQGPQLLVYFRDEAVIDNSQLPSDRFSAVRPKGTNSTLKIQSAKQGDTATYLCASRFRGGSQNTLYFGAGTRLSVL.

This clone was counted a few times. Gene names follow the mouse nomenclature. Sequencing ends 1 residue short of the CDR3 end; the germline J gene provides the rest. The chain has TRBV16 and TRBJ1-3; D uncertain. Trimming pared 1 base from V and 0 bases from J, leaving 4 bases between. Germline V lookup: CDR1 SGHSA, CDR2 FRNQAP. This CDR3 contains 14 residues. The sequenced part of the CDR3 DNA is TGTGCAAGCAGCTTAGGAAATTCTGGAAATACGCTCTAT. Translated, it gives CASSLGNSGNTLY. The whole CDR3 region reads CASSLGNSGNTLYF.

Sample share makes this clone medium-sized. Mouse gene names apply. The read terminates 1 residue ahead of where the CDR3 ends, so the germline J gene completes it. V gene TRBV23 combines with J gene TRBJ2-3. CDR1 KGHTA and CDR2 FQNQQP come from the germline V gene. The CDR3 runs to 10 residues. The CDR3 here is CSSGAETLYF. CDR3 DNA, as far as it was read: TGCTCCAGCGGTGCAGAAACGCTGTAT.

This clone was counted a few times. The gene names here belong to mouse. With the read ending 1 residue before the CDR3 end, the germline J gene is used to fill in that end. The rearrangement joins TRBV26 to TRBJ1-5, with D uncertain. Trimming removed 4 bases from V and 3 bases from J, with 7 bases in between. Germline V gene data show CDR1 as KGHPV and CDR2 as FQNQEV (reference sequence). This CDR3 is built from 13 residues. Here the CDR3 reads CASSPDINQAPLF. CDR3 bases read: TGTGCCAGCAGTCCAGACATCAACCAGGCTCCGCTT.

A remark on this clone: Gene names are the mouse ones. The read is 1 residue too short to cover the CDR3 end, so that end is filled in from the germline J gene. The chain is built from TRBV2 and TRBJ2-5, with D uncertain. This CDR3 is 14 amino acids long. V lost 0 bases to trimming and J lost 1 base, with 5 bases between them. The germline V gene encodes CDR1 LGHNA and CDR2 YSYQKL. The CDR3 bases that were read are TGTGCCAGCAGCCAAGACGGGGACCAAGACACCCAGTAC. This encodes CASSQDGDQDTQY. The CDR3 in full is CASSQDGDQDTQYF.

A word on this clone: Genes here carry mouse names. The CDR3 end is not reached by the read, which stops 1 residue before it; the germline J gene fills it in. This chain joins TRBV13-1 and TRBJ2-4; the match to TRBD2 covers 11 bases. The CDR3 totals 16 residues. Germline lookup yields CDR1 NSHNY and CDR2 SYGAGN. V lost 2 bases to trimming and J lost 2 bases; unmatched junction nucleotides: 4. CDR3: CASSERLGGVQNTLYF. Partial CDR3 DNA: TGTGCCAGCAGTGAGAGACTGGGGGGGGTTCAAAACACCTTGTAC.

Note on this clone: The genes are named according to mouse. The read comes to an end 1 residue before the CDR3 does, leaving the germline J gene to fill in the end. The chain recombines TRBV16 with TRBJ2-7; TRBD1 aligns across 7 bases. The CDR3 has 12 amino acids. V lost 5 bases and J lost 4; bases outside the gene matches: 2. Per germline, CDR1 SGHSA and CDR2 FRNQAP. The part of the CDR3 DNA that was read is TGTGCAAGCAGCCTGGGACAGTATGAACAGTAC. Translating it yields CASSLGQYEQY. The full CDR3 reads CASSLGQYEQYF.

For this clone: Gene names follow the mouse nomenclature. The read is 1 residue too short to cover the CDR3 end, so that end is filled in from the germline J gene. The rearrangement links TRBV20 to TRBJ2-3; 11 nucleotides agree with TRBD2. This CDR3 is built from 17 residues. V was clipped by 2 bases and J by 3 bases; unmatched bases: 10. Germline V gives CDR1 GFQATS, CDR2 STVNSAI. The sequenced part of the CDR3 DNA is TGTGGTGCTAGGTTCGGACTGGGGGGCGCCCGCGCAGAAACGCTGTAT. This codes for CGARFGLGGARAETLY. The CDR3 as a whole reads CGARFGLGGARAETLYF.

This clone showed up just a few times. Gene labels here are mouse ones. From the germline J gene comes the end of the CDR3, since the read stops 1 residue before it. The chain links TRBV3 to TRBJ2-5; 9 bases agree with TRBD1. The CDR3 has 13 residues. V trimming: 4 bases; J trimming: 6 bases; junction bases outside the gene matches: 2. The germline gives CDR1 SNHLY, CDR2 FYNGKV (reference sequence). CDR3 loop: CASSSDRGDTQYF. The CDR3 bases that were read are TGTGCCAGCAGCTCGGACAGGGGTGACACCCAGTAC. The full variable domain, completed using reference TRBV3 and TRBJ2-5, is GPKVLQIPSHQIIDMGQMVTLNCDPVSNHLYFYWYKQILGQQMEFLVNFYNGKVMEKSKLFKDQFSVERPDGSYFTLKIQPTALEDSAVYFCASSSDRGDTQYFGPGTRLLVL.

Relative to its sample, this clone is medium-sized. The genes are named according to mouse. The read halts 1 residue ahead of the CDR3 end, with the missing end drawn from the germline J gene. The chain links TRBV23 to TRBJ2-7; the listed D gene, TRBD1, was not tested against the DNA. From germline, CDR1 is KGHTA and CDR2 FQNQQP. The CDR3 has 14 residues. CDR3 in amino acids: CSSSQKDRGLEQYF. CDR3 bases read: TGCTCCAGCAGTCAAAAGGACAGGGGGCTTGAACAGTAC.

Judged by abundance, this clone is medium-sized. Mouse names are used for the genes. This chain's CDR3 is CASSDRGRNERLFF. The covered CDR3 bases are TGTGCCAGCAGTGACAGGGGGCGAAACGAAAGATTATTT. This chain uses TRBV13-1 with TRBJ1-4; 8 bases match TRBD1. The CDR3 end lies 1 residue beyond the end of the read and is filled in from the germline J gene. Trimming cost V 2 bases and J 5 bases; bases outside gene matches: 2. CDR1 and CDR2 from the germline V gene are NSHNY and SYGAGN. The length of the CDR3 is 14 residues.

With respect to this clone: Gene names and germline refer to mouse. This chain's CDR3 is CASSHGREGTEVFF. CDR3 DNA, as far as it was read: TGTGCCAGCAGCCACGGCAGGGAAGGCACAGAAGTCTTC. V usage is TRBV5 and J usage is TRBJ1-1; D may be TRBD1 (5 bases). The read finishes 1 residue shy of the CDR3 end, and the germline J gene is used to complete it. Germline values: CDR1 LGHNA, CDR2 YNLKQL (reference sequence). The CDR3 is made up of 14 amino acids. Between the trimmed V and J ends, which lost 3 bases and 4 bases, there was a span of 12 bases.

On this clone: Gene and germline names: mouse. The read gets to within 1 residue of the CDR3 end, and the germline J gene fills in the rest. The V gene is TRBV5, the J gene TRBJ2-3; TRBD2 matches 14 bases. Germline CDR1 and CDR2: LGHNA and YNLKQL (reference sequence). The CDR3 extends over 17 amino acids. V was clipped by 4 bases and J by 3 bases; unmatched bases: 6. The CDR3 bases that were read are TGTGCCAGCAGCCCAGGGACTGGGGGGGCGGGGGCAGAAACGCTGTAT. Translation: CASSPGTGGAGAETLY. The complete CDR3 reads CASSPGTGGAGAETLYF.

To note about this clone: Gene names are the mouse ones. The read halts 1 residue ahead of the CDR3 end, with the missing end drawn from the germline J gene. This chain uses TRBV19 with TRBJ1-6; D possibly corresponds to TRBD1 (5 bases). TRBJ1-6 is an ORF; its function is uncertain. Germline V lookup: CDR1 FNHDT, CDR2 SITEND (reference sequence). Trimming cost V 1 base and J 1 base, with 6 bases left between them. The CDR3 covers 15 residues. The sequenced CDR3 bases are TGTGCCAGCAGTATACGGGGGTCCTATAATTCGCCCCTCTAC. Translating gives CASSIRGSYNSPLY. From start to end, the CDR3 is CASSIRGSYNSPLYF.

As to this clone: The genes are named according to mouse. The read ends 1 residue before the CDR3 terminus; that terminus is restored from the germline J gene. This chain joins TRBV26 and TRBJ1-6, with TRBD1 identical over 8 bases. TRBJ1-6 is reported as an ORF; its role is uncertain. Germline CDR1 and CDR2: KGHPV and FQNQEV (reference sequence). V lost 8 bases to trimming and J lost 4 bases; unmatched junction nucleotides: 1. This CDR3 has 13 amino acids. The CDR3 reads CASGQGYNSPLYF. CDR3 bases read: TGTGCCAGCGGACAGGGTTATAATTCGCCCCTCTAC.

As to this clone: Each gene name is a mouse one. The read is 1 residue too short to cover the CDR3 end, so that end is filled in from the germline J gene. This chain uses TRBV12-1 with TRBJ2-3; tentative D call: TRBD2 (6 bases). CDR1 is SGHSN, CDR2 HYEKVE, per germline. This CDR3 has 15 amino acids. The V gene lost 0 bases and the J gene lost 0 bases, with 9 bases spanning the gap. CDR3 bases read: TGTGCCAGCTCTCTCGGTGGGACTAGTGCAGAAACGCTGTAT. Translation: CASSLGGTSAETLY. The CDR3, in full, reads CASSLGGTSAETLYF. The full variable domain, completed using reference TRBV12-1 and TRBJ2-3, is DSGVVQSPRHIIKEKGGRSVLTCIPISGHSNVVWYQQTLGKELKFLIQHYEKVERDKGFLPSRFSVQQFDDYHSEMNMSALELEDSAMYFCASSLGGTSAETLYFGSGTRLTVL.

This clone has just a few counts. These gene names are mouse names. The sequenced fragment ends 1 residue before the CDR3 boundary, so the rest is inferred from the germline J gene. This chain links TRBV15 with TRBJ2-4; D is uncertain. CDR3 length equals 12 residues. Germline CDR1 SGHND, CDR2 FRSKSL. The V gene lost 6 bases and the J gene lost 2 bases, with 6 bases spanning the gap. Incomplete CDR3 DNA: TGTGCCAGCAGCCCAAATCAAAACACCTTGTAC. Translation: CASSPNQNTLY. The CDR3, in full, reads CASSPNQNTLYF.

By sample share, this clone is large. Gene names are mouse gene names. The read finishes 1 residue shy of the CDR3 end, and the germline J gene is used to complete it. V usage is TRBV20 and J usage is TRBJ1-3; no clear D. The CDR3 length is 14 residues. V lost 0 bases and J lost 0, with 6 bases in between. The germline V gene encodes CDR1 GFQATS and CDR2 STVNSAI. The CDR3 spells CGARDRFSGNTLYF. The CDR3 DNA, read in part, is TGTGGTGCTAGGGACAGGTTTTCTGGAAATACGCTCTAT.

This clone was observed a single time. The gene names given are mouse names. The sequence runs out 1 residue before the end of the CDR3; the remainder is reconstructed from the germline J gene. The chain joins TRBV12-1 to TRBJ2-2; 9 bases align to TRBD2. The ends lost 4 bases at V and 1 base at J; junction bases unmatched: 3. In germline, CDR1 is SGHSN, CDR2 HYEKVE. The CDR3 totals 15 residues. The CDR3 loop is CASSPTGGNTGQLYF. The DNA read from the CDR3 is TGTGCCAGCTCCCCGACTGGGGGAAACACCGGGCAGCTCTAC.

In regard to this clone: Gene names and germline match the mouse. The part of the CDR3 DNA that was read is TGTGCCAGCAGCCAAGACTGGGGGGAAAACACCTTGTAC. This gives the protein CASSQDWGENTLY. The full CDR3 is CASSQDWGENTLYF. This rearrangement joins TRBV5 to TRBJ2-4; TRBD2 aligns across 8 bases. Sequencing ends 1 residue short of the CDR3 end; the germline J gene provides the rest. There are 14 residues in the CDR3. Trimming cost V 0 bases and J 4 bases; bases outside gene matches: 0. CDR1 and CDR2 (germline): LGHNA, YNLKQL (reference sequence).

Regarding this clone: Genes here carry mouse names. The CDR3 end is not reached by the read, which stops 1 residue before it; the germline J gene fills it in. At the DNA level, this CDR3 is encoded by other sequences in the same sample as well. J is TRBJ2-3 and V is TRBV26, with 11 bases lining up with TRBD2. The CDR3 loop spans 14 amino acids. CDR1 KGHPV and CDR2 FQNQEV come from the germline V gene (reference sequence). V lost 6 bases, J lost 3 bases, and 2 bases stayed unmatched. This CDR3 reads CASSRDWGAETLYF. The sequenced part of the CDR3 DNA is TGTGCCAGCAGCCGGGACTGGGGGGCAGAAACGCTGTAT.

A few counts support this clone. Gene labels here are mouse ones. The missing CDR3 end, 1 residue past where the read stops, is filled in from the germline J gene. The chain employs TRBV14 and TRBJ2-7, with 7 bases identical to TRBD2. CDR1 and CDR2 from the germline V gene are SGHDT and FRDEAV. The CDR3 runs to 12 residues. The ends lost 1 base at V and 6 bases at J; junction bases unmatched: 1. CDR3 bases read: TGTGCCAGCAGTTTCGGGGGGGGTGAACAGTAC. Its translation is CASSFGGGEQY. The CDR3, in full, reads CASSFGGGEQYF. Combining the CDR3 with reference TRBV14 and TRBJ2-7 gives the whole variable domain EAGVTQSPRYAVLQEGQAVSFWCDPISGHDTLYWYQQPRDQGPQLLVYFRDEAVIDNSQLPSDRFSAVRPKGTNSTLKIQSAKQGDTATYLCASSFGGGEQYFGPGTRLTVL.